The TCR beta chain under discussion was sequenced for a study of T cell repertoires in cytomegalovirus infection. V dropped 2 bases and J dropped 1 base, with 14 bases sitting between them. The CDR3 extends over 16 amino acids. Germline lookup yields CDR1 SNHLY and CDR2 FYNNEI. TCRdb passed the reads through MiXCR, listing each CDR3 protein once. The sample yields around 710,000 distinct CDR3 sequences, about 27% seen once. In its sample, this clonotype was seen a few times. Its antigen is not identified. Study-wide points: CMV-specific TCR beta clonotypes restricted by HLA-C were the ones dominating the ex vivo response.

The receptor comes from a human donor in good health (CMV status not recorded). Some clones in this sample may be carry-over from other donors' samples. This chain joins TRBV2 and TRBJ1-1; D remains ambiguous. The starting material was cultured CD8+ T cells from PBMCs, obtained from culture after CMV antigen stimulation. CDR3 bases: TGTGCCAGCAGTGAATGGTTTAGGCACACGAACACTGAAGCTTTCTTT. This codes for CASSEWFRHTNTEAFF.